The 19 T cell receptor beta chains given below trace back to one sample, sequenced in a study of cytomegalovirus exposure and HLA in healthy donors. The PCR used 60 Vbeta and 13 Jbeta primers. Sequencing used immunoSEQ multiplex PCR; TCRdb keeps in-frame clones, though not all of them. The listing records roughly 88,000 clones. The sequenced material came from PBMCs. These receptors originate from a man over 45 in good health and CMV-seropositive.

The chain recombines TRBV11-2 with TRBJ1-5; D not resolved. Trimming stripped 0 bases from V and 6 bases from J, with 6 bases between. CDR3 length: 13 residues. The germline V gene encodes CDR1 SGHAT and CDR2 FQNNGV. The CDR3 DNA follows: TGTGCCAGCAGCTTAGATCCGGGTCAGCCCCAGCATTTT. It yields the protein CASSLDPGQPQHF.

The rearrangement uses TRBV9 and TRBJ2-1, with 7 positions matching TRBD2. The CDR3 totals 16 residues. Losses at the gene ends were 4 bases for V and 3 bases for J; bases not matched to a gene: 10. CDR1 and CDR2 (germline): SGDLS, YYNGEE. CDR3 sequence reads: CASSPQGGASYNEQFF. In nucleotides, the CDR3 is TGTGCCAGCAGCCCCCAGGGAGGGGCGAGCTACAATGAGCAGTTCTTC. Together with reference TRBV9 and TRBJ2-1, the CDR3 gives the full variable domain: DSGVTQTPKHLITATGQRVTLRCSPRSGDLSVYWYQQSLDQGLQFLIQYYNGEERAKGNILERFSAQQFPDLHSELNLSSLELGDSALYFCASSPQGGASYNEQFFGPGTRLTVL.

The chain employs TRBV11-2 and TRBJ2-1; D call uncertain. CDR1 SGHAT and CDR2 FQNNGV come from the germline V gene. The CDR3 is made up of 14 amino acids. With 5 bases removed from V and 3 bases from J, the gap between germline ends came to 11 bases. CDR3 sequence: CASSNGLVYNEQFF. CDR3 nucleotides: TGTGCCAGCAGCAACGGTCTTGTCTACAATGAGCAGTTCTTC.

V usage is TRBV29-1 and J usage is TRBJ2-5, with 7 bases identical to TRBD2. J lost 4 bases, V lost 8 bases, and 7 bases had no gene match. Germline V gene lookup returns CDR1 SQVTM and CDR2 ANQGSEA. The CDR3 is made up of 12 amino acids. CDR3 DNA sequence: TGCAGCTCCCCGGCTAGCGGAGAGACCCAGTACTTC. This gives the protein CSSPASGETQYF.

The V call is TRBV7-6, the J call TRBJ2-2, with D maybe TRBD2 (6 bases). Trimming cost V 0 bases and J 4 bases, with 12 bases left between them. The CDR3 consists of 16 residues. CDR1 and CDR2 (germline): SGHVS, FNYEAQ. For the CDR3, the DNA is TGTGCCAGCAGCTTAGCGCCTAGCGCAGGCACCGGGGAGCTGTTTTTT. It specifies CASSLAPSAGTGELFF.

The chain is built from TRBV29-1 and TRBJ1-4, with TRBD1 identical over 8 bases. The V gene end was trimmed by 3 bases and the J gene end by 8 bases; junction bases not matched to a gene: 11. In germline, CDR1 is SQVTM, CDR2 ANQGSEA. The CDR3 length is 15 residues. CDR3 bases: TGCAGCGTTGATGGGCCCGCAGGGGGCTCGGAAAAACTGTTTTTT. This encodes CSVDGPAGGSEKLFF. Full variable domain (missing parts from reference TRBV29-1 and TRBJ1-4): SAVISQKPSRDICQRGTSLTIQCQVDSQVTMMFWYRQQPGQSLTLIATANQGSEATYESGFVIDKFPISRPNLTFSTLTVSNMSPEDSSIYLCSVDGPAGGSEKLFFGSGTQLSVL.

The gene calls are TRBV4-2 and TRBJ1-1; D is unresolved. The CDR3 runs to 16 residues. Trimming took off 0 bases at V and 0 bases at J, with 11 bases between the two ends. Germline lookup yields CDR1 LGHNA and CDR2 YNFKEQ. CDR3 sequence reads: CASSQDVEALNTEAFF. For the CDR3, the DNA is TGTGCCAGCAGCCAAGATGTCGAGGCCCTGAACACTGAAGCTTTCTTT.

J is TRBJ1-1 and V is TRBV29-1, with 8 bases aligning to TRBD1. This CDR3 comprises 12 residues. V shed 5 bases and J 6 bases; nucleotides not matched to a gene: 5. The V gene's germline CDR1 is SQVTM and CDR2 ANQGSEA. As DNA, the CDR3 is TGCAGCGTTTTCAGGGGGCTGGCTGAAGCTTTCTTT. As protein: CSVFRGLAEAFF.

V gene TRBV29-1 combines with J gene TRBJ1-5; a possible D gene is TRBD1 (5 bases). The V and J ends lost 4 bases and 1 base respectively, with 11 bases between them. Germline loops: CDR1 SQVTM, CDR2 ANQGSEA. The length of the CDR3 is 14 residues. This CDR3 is CSVAPTDSNQPQHF. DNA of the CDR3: TGCAGCGTTGCCCCGACAGACAGCAATCAGCCCCAGCATTTT.

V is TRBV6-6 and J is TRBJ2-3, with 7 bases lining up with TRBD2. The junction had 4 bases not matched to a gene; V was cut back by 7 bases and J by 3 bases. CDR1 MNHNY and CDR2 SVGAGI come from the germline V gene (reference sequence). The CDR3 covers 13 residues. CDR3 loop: CASTGLGTDTQYF. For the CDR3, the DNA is TGTGCCAGCACCGGACTAGGTACAGATACGCAGTATTTT.

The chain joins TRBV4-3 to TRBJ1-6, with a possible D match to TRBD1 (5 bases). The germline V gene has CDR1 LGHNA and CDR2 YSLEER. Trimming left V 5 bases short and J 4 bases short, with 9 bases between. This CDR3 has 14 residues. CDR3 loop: CASSRQNYNSPLHF. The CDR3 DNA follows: TGCGCCAGCAGCAGACAGAATTATAATTCACCCCTCCACTTT.

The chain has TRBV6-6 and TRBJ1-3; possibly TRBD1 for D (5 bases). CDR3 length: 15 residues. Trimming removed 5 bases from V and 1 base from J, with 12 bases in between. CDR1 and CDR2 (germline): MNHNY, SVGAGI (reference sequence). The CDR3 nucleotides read TGTGCCAGCAGTCACCGGGGGAGTTCTGGAAACACCATATATTTT. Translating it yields CASSHRGSSGNTIYF.

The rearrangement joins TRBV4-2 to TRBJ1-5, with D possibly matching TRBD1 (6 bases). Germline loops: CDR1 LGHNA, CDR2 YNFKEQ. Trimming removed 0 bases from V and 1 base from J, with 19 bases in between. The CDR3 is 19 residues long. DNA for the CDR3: TGTGCCAGCAGCCAAGACGTCCCAGGGACAACGACGAGCAATCAGCCCCAGCATTTT. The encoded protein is CASSQDVPGTTTSNQPQHF.

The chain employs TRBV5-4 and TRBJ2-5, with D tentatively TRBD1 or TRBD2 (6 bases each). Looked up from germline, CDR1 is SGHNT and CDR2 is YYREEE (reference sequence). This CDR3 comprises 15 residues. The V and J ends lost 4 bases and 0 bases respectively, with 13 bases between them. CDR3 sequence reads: CASSLGGGNQETQYF. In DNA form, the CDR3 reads TGTGCCAGCAGCCTGGGGGGCGGGAACCAAGAGACCCAGTACTTC.

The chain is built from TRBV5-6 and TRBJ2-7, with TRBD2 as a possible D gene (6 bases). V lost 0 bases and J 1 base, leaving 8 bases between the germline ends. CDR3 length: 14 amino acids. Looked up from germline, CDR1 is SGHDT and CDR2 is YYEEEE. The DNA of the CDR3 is TGTGCCAGCAGCTTGGAGGAGGGGTCCTACGAGCAGTACGTC. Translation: CASSLEEGSYEQYV.

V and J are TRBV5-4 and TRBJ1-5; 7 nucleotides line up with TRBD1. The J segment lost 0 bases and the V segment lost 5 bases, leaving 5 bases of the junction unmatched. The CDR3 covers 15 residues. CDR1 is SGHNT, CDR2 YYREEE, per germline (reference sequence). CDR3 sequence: CASSYGTDSNQPQHF. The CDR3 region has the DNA TGTGCCAGCAGTTACGGGACAGATAGCAATCAGCCCCAGCATTTT. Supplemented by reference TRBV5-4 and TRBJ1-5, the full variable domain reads ETGVTQSPTHLIKTRGQQVTLRCSSQSGHNTVSWYQQALGQGPQFIFQYYREEENGRGNFPPRFSGLQFPNYSSELNVNALELDDSALYLCASSYGTDSNQPQHFGDGTRLSIL.

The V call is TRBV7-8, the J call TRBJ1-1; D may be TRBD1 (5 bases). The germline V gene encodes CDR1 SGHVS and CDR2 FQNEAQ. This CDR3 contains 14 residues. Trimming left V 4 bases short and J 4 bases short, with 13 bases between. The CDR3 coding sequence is TGTGCCAGCAGCTATTGGGGGAGGGGCACTGAAGCTTTCTTT. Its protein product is CASSYWGRGTEAFF.

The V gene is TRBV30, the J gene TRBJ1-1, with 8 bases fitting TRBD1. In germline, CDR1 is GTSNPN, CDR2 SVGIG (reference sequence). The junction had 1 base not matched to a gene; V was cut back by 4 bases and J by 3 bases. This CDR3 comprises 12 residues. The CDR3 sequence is CAWTTGDTEAFF. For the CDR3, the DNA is TGTGCCTGGACGACAGGGGACACTGAAGCTTTCTTT.

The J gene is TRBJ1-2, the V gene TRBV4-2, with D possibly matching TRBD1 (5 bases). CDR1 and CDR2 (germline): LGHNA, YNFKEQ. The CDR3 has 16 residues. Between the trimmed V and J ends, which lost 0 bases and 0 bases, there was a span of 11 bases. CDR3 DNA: TGTGCCAGCAGCCAAGAAACCCAGGGTTCTAACTATGGCTACACCTTC. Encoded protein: CASSQETQGSNYGYTF.